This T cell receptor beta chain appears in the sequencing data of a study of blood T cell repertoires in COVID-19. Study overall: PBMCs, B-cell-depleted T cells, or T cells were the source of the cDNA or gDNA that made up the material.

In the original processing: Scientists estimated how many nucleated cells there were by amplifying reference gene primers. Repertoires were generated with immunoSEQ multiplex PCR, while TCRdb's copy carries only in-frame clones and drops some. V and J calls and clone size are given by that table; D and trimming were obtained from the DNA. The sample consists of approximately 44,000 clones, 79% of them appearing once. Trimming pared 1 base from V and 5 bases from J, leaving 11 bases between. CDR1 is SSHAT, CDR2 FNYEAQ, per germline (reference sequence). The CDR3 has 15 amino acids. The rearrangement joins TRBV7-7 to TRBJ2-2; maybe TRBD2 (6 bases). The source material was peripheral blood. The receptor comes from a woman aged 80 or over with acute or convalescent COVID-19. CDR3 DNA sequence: TGTGCCAGCAGCTTAGATCTGGGGGGTACCGGGGAGCTGTTTTTT. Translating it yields CASSLDLGGTGELFF.